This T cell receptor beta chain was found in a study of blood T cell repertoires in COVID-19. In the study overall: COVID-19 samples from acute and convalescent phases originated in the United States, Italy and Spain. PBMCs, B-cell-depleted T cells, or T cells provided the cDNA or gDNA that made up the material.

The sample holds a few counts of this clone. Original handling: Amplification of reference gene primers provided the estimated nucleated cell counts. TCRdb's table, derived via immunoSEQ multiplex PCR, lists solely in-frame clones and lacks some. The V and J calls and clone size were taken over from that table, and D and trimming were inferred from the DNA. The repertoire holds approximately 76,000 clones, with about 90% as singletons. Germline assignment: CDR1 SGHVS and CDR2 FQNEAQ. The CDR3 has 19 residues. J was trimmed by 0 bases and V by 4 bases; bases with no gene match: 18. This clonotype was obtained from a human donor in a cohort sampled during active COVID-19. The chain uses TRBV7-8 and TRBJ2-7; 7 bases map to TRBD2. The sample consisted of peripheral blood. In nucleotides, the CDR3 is TGTGCCAGCAGCTACGAGAGCGGGATCCACCTTGGGAGCTCCTACGAGCAGTACTTC. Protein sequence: CASSYESGIHLGSSYEQYF.